The 24 T cell receptor beta chains reported below all come from one sample, sequenced in a study of T cells after yellow fever vaccination. One entry per CDR3 protein results from TCRdb running MiXCR on the 5' RACE reads. The data contain about 250,000 distinct CDR3 sequences, roughly 4% of them singletons. Sequencing used PBMCs, obtained 15 days after the yellow fever booster vaccination. These receptor sequences come from a man in his late teens or twenties who received the YFV17D yellow fever vaccine.

This chain connects TRBV7-9 to TRBJ1-1, with D tentatively TRBD1 (5 bases). CDR1 and CDR2 from the germline V gene are SEHNR and FQNEAQ (reference sequence). This CDR3 comprises 18 residues. Deletions cut 2 bases from V and 2 bases from J, with 21 bases between. The CDR3 region is CASSLREKAGMINTEAFF. In DNA, the CDR3 is TGTGCCAGCAGCTTAAGGGAGAAAGCAGGGATGATTAACACTGAAGCTTTCTTT.

This clonotype was counted only a few times. The chain recombines TRBV30 with TRBJ1-5, with a tentative D call TRBD1 (6 bases). Trimming removed 7 bases from V and 5 bases from J, with 15 bases in between. The germline CDR1 and CDR2 sequences are GTSNPN and SVGIG (reference sequence). The CDR3 is made up of 13 amino acids. The DNA of the CDR3 is TGTGCCTCTGGAGGGGGGGGCGATCAGCCCCAGCATTTT. It specifies CASGGGGDQPQHF.

This clonotype was recorded at least ten times. The chain is built from TRBV11-2 and TRBJ1-4; TRBD1 agrees at 9 bases. Losses at the gene ends were 4 bases for V and 8 bases for J; bases not matched to a gene: 5. This CDR3 has 14 residues. Germline lookup yields CDR1 SGHAT and CDR2 FQNNGV. For the CDR3, the DNA is TGTGCCAGCAGCTACAGGGGGCGAGACGAAAAACTGTTTTTT. It specifies CASSYRGRDEKLFF.

This clonotype was seen only a few times. This chain joins TRBV6-2 or TRBV6-3 and TRBJ2-5; perhaps TRBD2 as D (7 bases). The V gene lost 2 bases and the J gene lost 2 bases, with 12 bases spanning the gap. This CDR3 contains 15 residues. The V gene's germline CDR1 is MNHEY and CDR2 SVGEGT. CDR3 DNA: TGTGCCAGCAGTTACGGGGGGGCAGGACAAGAGACCCAGTACTTC. Amino acid sequence: CASSYGGAGQETQYF.

This clonotype was detected a few times. The chain joins TRBV11-2 to TRBJ2-3, with 7 positions matching TRBD2. The CDR3 runs 16 residues. Trimming removed 2 bases from V and 6 bases from J; junction bases left unmatched: 11. The germline CDR1 and CDR2 sequences are SGHAT and FQNNGV. The CDR3 loop is CASSLRPSGAGDTQYF. CDR3 nucleotides: TGTGCCAGCAGCTTAAGGCCCAGCGGGGCGGGTGATACGCAGTATTTT.

This clonotype was seen many times. The chain links TRBV2 to TRBJ1-5, with D possibly being TRBD1 (5 bases). V gave up 10 bases and J gave up 1 base, with 11 bases separating them. Germline lookup yields CDR1 SNHLY and CDR2 FYNNEI. This CDR3 has 13 amino acids. The CDR3 DNA reads as TGTGCCACCCAAGGGGAAAGCAATCAGCCCCAGCATTTT. Protein sequence: CATQGESNQPQHF. Looking up the rest from reference TRBV2 and TRBJ1-5 gives the full variable domain: EPEVTQTPSHQVTQMGQEVILRCVPISNHLYFYWYRQILGQKVEFLVSFYNNEISEKSEIFDDQFSVERPDGSNFTLKIRSTKLEDSAMYFCATQGESNQPQHFGDGTRLSIL.

The sample holds many counts of this clonotype. The genes are TRBV15 and TRBJ2-2; the D is unclear. This CDR3 is built from 15 residues. Germline V gene data show CDR1 as LNHNV and CDR2 as YYDKDF (reference sequence). The germline V and J ends were trimmed by 0 bases and 4 bases, with 9 bases remaining between them. The CDR3: CATSRDSRGTGELFF. CDR3 nucleotide sequence: TGTGCCACCAGCAGAGATTCCAGAGGCACCGGGGAGCTGTTTTTT.

On this clonotype itself: Given a much more abundant clone one base away, this may be a read error. The chain uses TRBV30 and TRBJ2-5; D call uncertain. Germline V lookup: CDR1 GTSNPN, CDR2 SVGIG (reference sequence). Deletions cut 4 bases from V and 4 bases from J, with 16 bases between. The CDR3 spans 14 residues. Here the CDR3 DNA reads TGTGCCTGGAACCCCGGACGGAACGGAGAGACCCAGTACTTC. It is translated as CAWNPGRNGETQYF. The variable domain in full, with the rest retrieved from reference TRBV30 and TRBJ2-5, is SQTIHQWPATLVQPVGSPLSLECTVEGTSNPNLYWYRQAAGRGLQLLFYSVGIGQISSEVPQNLSASRPQDRQFILSSKKLLLSDSGFYLCAWNPGRNGETQYFGPGTRLLVL.

This clonotype was picked up many times. The V call is TRBV4-1, the J call TRBJ2-2, with D hard to call. The CDR3 runs 16 residues. Trimming took off 4 bases at V and 4 bases at J, with 16 bases between the two ends. CDR1 is MGHRA, CDR2 YSYEKL, per germline. The CDR3 protein is CASSLRADSATGELFF. The CDR3 nucleotides read TGCGCCAGCAGCCTTCGGGCAGATAGTGCCACCGGGGAGCTGTTTTTT.

This clonotype came up many times. The V call is TRBV2, the J call TRBJ2-2, with TRBD1 matching 10 bases. Germline V gene lookup returns CDR1 SNHLY and CDR2 FYNNEI. The CDR3 sequence is 14 residues long. J lost 5 bases, V lost 6 bases, and 3 bases had no gene match. As DNA, the CDR3 is TGTGCCAGCAGGACAGGGGGCGGGACCGGGGAGCTGTTTTTT. Residues: CASRTGGGTGELFF.

V and J are TRBV20-1 and TRBJ2-3, with TRBD1 identical over 7 bases. Germline loops: CDR1 DFQATT, CDR2 SNEGSKA (reference sequence). V gave up 8 bases and J gave up 3 bases; unmatched junction bases: 8. The CDR3 length is 13 residues. In DNA, the CDR3 is TGCAGTTACCACGACAGGGCGACAGATACGCAGTATTTT. It is translated as CSYHDRATDTQYF.

In its sample, this clonotype was seen many times. The chain combines TRBV12-3 or TRBV12-4 with TRBJ1-2; D gene uncertain. V shed 6 bases and J shed 8 bases, with 13 bases lying between them. The CDR3 totals 12 residues. The CDR3 spells CASRFKGGGYTF. The CDR3 DNA is TGTGCCAGCAGGTTCAAGGGCGGAGGCTACACCTTC.

This clonotype was seen ten or more times. This sequence joins TRBV10-3 and TRBJ2-5, with TRBD1 matching over 8 bases. V lost 0 bases, J lost 3 bases, and 3 bases stayed unmatched. The germline CDR1 and CDR2 sequences are ENHRY and SYGVKD. The CDR3 is made up of 15 amino acids. CDR3 sequence reads: CAISESPDREETQYF. CDR3 DNA: TGTGCCATCAGTGAGTCGCCGGACAGGGAAGAGACCCAGTACTTC.

This clonotype was picked up many times. The J gene is TRBJ2-3, the V gene TRBV15; weak D call: TRBD2 (5 bases). Germline values: CDR1 LNHNV, CDR2 YYDKDF (reference sequence). The germline V and J ends were trimmed by 1 base and 3 bases, with 14 bases remaining between them. The CDR3 extends over 16 amino acids. Here the CDR3 reads CATSRVLWGATDTQYF. The CDR3 region has the DNA TGTGCCACCAGCAGAGTTTTATGGGGAGCAACAGATACGCAGTATTTT.

At least ten counts were recorded for this clonotype. Its ends do not fully match the called genes, so a read error is possible. The chain combines TRBV2 with TRBJ2-5, with a possible D match to TRBD1 (6 bases). CDR3 size: 11 residues. The germline V gene has CDR1 SNHLY and CDR2 FYNNEI. CDR3 amino acids: CASSEGAPKGF. CDR3 nucleotides: TGTGCCAGCAGTGAGGGGGCCCCAAAGGGCTTC.

CDR3 nucleotide sequence: TGTGCCAGCAGCAACAAGGGGAACCTCTATGGCTACACCTTC. This sequence encodes CASSNKGNLYGYTF. The rearrangement joins TRBV3-1 to TRBJ1-2; D perhaps matches TRBD1 (5 bases). Trimming removed 5 bases at V and 4 bases at J, with 14 bases between. Germline CDR1 is LGHDT and CDR2 is YNNKEL (reference sequence). The CDR3 runs 14 residues.

At least ten counts were recorded for this clonotype. The rearrangement links TRBV5-6 to TRBJ1-2; D call uncertain. Germline V gene data show CDR1 as SGHDT and CDR2 as YYEEEE. CDR3 length: 15 residues. V lost 6 bases, J lost 5 bases, and 20 bases lay in between. CDR3 bases: TGTGCCAGCATCGCGAGGACGGCCTGGGGTTATGGCTACACCTTC. Protein product: CASIARTAWGYGYTF.

This clonotype was counted only a few times. V is TRBV5-4 and J is TRBJ2-3; unclear D gene. The CDR3 has 16 amino acids. V was shortened by 0 bases and J by 2 bases, with 13 bases between the two germline ends. The germline V gene encodes CDR1 SGHNT and CDR2 YYREEE (reference sequence). The CDR3 protein is CASSLGTTATTDTQYF. DNA for the CDR3: TGTGCCAGCAGCTTGGGTACCACCGCAACCACAGATACGCAGTATTTT.

This clonotype came up many times. This sequence joins TRBV12-3 or TRBV12-4 and TRBJ1-4; D is unresolved. The CDR3 has 14 residues. Between the trimmed V and J ends, which lost 1 base and 7 bases, there was a span of 10 bases. The CDR3 loop reads CASSLGRVSEKLFF. CDR3 DNA: TGTGCCAGCAGTTTAGGGAGGGTGAGTGAAAAACTGTTTTTT.

This clonotype was seen repeatedly, ten times or more. The V call is TRBV5-1, the J call TRBJ2-3; 11 positions match TRBD2. The germline CDR1 and CDR2 sequences are SGHRS and YFSETQ. The ends lost 4 bases at V and 5 bases at J; junction bases unmatched: 6. The CDR3 contains 15 residues. This CDR3 reads CASSGLAGGEDTQYF. CDR3 DNA: TGCGCCAGCAGCGGCCTAGCGGGGGGCGAAGATACGCAGTATTTT.

This clonotype was seen repeatedly, ten times or more. The chain couples TRBV24-1 to TRBJ2-3, with TRBD1 matching over 10 bases. The CDR3 loop spans 16 amino acids. Germline CDR1 KGHDR, CDR2 SFDVKD. The V and J ends lost 4 bases and 1 base, in that order; junction bases with no gene match: 4. CDR3 protein: CATSEAGTGGTDTQYF. CDR3 sequence (DNA): TGTGCCACCAGTGAGGCCGGGACAGGGGGCACAGATACGCAGTATTTT.

There are a few counts of this clonotype. The chain couples TRBV7-6 to TRBJ2-5, with D possibly being TRBD1 or TRBD2 (5 bases each). Germline values: CDR1 SGHVS, CDR2 FNYEAQ. The CDR3 sequence is 14 residues long. V gave up 1 base and J gave up 4 bases, with 10 bases separating them. For the CDR3, the DNA is TGTGCCAGCAGCTTAGGGGGGACGGCAGAGACCCAGTACTTC. Translating it yields CASSLGGTAETQYF.

This clonotype was found many times. The V gene is TRBV10-3, the J gene TRBJ1-3; possibly TRBD1 for D (5 bases). This CDR3 contains 12 residues. The ends were cut back, 7 bases at V and 3 bases at J, with 7 bases in the middle. Germline CDR1 reads ENHRY; CDR2 reads SYGVKD. CDR3 sequence reads: CAITGNGNTIYF. Here the CDR3 DNA reads TGTGCCATCACAGGGAATGGAAACACCATATATTTT.

This clonotype was picked up many times. The rearrangement joins TRBV5-1 to TRBJ1-6, with 8 bases lining up with TRBD1. CDR1 is SGHRS, CDR2 YFSETQ, per germline. The CDR3 spans 17 residues. V shed 0 bases, J shed 6 bases, and the junction held 8 bases outside the gene matches. The CDR3 sequence: CASSLAPRGPRNSPLHF. The CDR3 DNA reads as TGCGCCAGCAGCTTGGCCCCCAGGGGGCCTCGTAATTCACCCCTCCACTTT.